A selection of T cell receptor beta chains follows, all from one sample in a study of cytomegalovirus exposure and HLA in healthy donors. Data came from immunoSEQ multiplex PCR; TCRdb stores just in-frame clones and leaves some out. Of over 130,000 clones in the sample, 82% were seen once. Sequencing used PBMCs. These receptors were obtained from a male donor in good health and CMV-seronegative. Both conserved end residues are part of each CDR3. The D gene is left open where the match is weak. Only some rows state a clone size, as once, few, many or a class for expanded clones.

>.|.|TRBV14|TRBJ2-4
TGTGCCAGCAGCCAAGATCGATTGGGGGGAATAGCCAAAAACATTCAGTACTTC
CASSQDRLGGIAKNIQYF
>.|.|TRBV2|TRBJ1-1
TGTGCCAGCAGTCTCCGGGATGACTACCATGAAGCTTTCTTT
CASSLRDDYHEAFF
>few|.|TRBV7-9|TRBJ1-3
TGTGCCAGCAGCTATTATCAGGGAGGGAACACCATATATTTT
CASSYYQGGNTIYF
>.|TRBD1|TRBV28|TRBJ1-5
TGTGCCAGCAGGACAGGGGCCAACAATCAGCCCCAGCATTTT
CASRTGANNQPQHF
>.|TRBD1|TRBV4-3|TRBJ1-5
TGCGCCAGCAGCCAAGGGACAGGGGGCGGTCAGCCCCAGCATTTT
CASSQGTGGGQPQHF
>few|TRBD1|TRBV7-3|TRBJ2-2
TGTGCCAGCAGCCAGGGAGTGAGACAGGGGATCGGGGAGCTGTTTTTT
CASSQGVRQGIGELFF
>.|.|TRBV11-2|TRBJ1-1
TGTGCCGGCAGCTTGGATGAGGACACTGAAGCTTTCTTT
CAGSLDEDTEAFF
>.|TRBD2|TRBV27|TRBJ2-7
TGTGCCAGCAGTGTAAGTAGCGGGGGATTCTACGAGCAGTACTTC
CASSVSSGGFYEQYF
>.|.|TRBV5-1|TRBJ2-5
TGCGCCAGCAGCTTGGTTGGTAGTTCGGAGGAGACCCAGTACTTC
CASSLVGSSEETQYF
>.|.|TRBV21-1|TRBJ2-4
TGTGCCAGCAGCAAAGCGCGGCTGGCAGCCGGCGGAGTAACCAAAAACATTCAGTACTTC
CASSKARLAAGGVTKNIQYF
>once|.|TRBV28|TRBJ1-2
TGTGCCAGCACAGGATCAAACTATGGCTACACCTTC
CASTGSNYGYTF
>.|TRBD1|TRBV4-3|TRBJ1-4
TGCGCCAGCAGCAGCCGGGACAGGGCCGAAAAACTGTTTTTT
CASSSRDRAEKLFF
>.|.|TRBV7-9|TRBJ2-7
TGTGCCAGCAGCTGGGGGCCGGCAAACGAGCAGTACTTC
CASSWGPANEQYF
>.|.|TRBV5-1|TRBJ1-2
TGCGCCAGCAGCCCATATCCTCCAGGGGAGGGAAGGTTGCGGGGCTACACCTTC
CASSPYPPGEGRLRGYTF
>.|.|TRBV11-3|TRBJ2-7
TGTGCCAGCAGCTATGGATTAGCGGTTGCCTACGAGCAGTACTTC
CASSYGLAVAYEQYF
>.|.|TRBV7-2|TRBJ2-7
TGTGCCAGCAGCAAACAGGGTGGCGGCGCCTACGAGCAGTACTTC
CASSKQGGGAYEQYF
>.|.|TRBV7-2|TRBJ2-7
TGTGCCAGCAGCTTCCCCGACAGGACCAGCGAGCAGTACTTC
CASSFPDRTSEQYF